The clone carrying this T cell receptor beta chain appeared many times. These data belong to a study of identical twins. TCRdb reprocessed the 5' RACE reads via MiXCR and lists one record per CDR3 protein. This table has 350,000 to 450,000 distinct CDR3 sequences, less than 20% appearing once. V was pared by 3 bases and J by 2 bases, with 13 bases between. The CDR3 length is 15 residues. In germline, CDR1 is MNHEY, CDR2 SMNVEV (reference sequence). The chain couples TRBV27 to TRBJ1-2; D is perhaps TRBD1 (6 bases). Sequencing was performed on naive T cells sorted from blood. This receptor was obtained from a man aged 45-65 years in good health. The CDR3 reads CASSLRQEPNYGYTF. DNA of the CDR3: TGTGCCAGCAGTTTGAGACAGGAACCCAACTATGGCTACACCTTC.